This TCR beta chain was identified in a study of T cells after yellow fever vaccination (dated by TCRdb to 2018 to 2020). With respect to the entire study: The SMART-Seq v4 Ultra Low Input RNA kit was used to prepare libraries from fractions with low cell numbers. Bulk PBMC replicates and cell subsets were isolated from blood drawn at multiple timepoints before and after both primary and secondary immunization. Two healthy male donors, one aged 18 to 29 and one aged 30 to 39 years, were included in the cohort. To track T-cell clones before and after primary and booster YFV17D yellow fever vaccination, bulk TCR alpha and beta repertoires were sequenced longitudinally.

General study outcomes and caveats: Because abundant contaminating clonotypes from the bulk population could be contained in FACS-sorted repertoires, computational filtering was required. The secondary T-cell response was found to be weaker but faster than the primary response, with a peak reached on day 5 rather than on day 15. After the booster, most clones that had expanded after primary vaccination were detected again (around 97% of CD4 and around nine tenths of CD8), suggesting broad maintenance of memory. Only a couple of donors were included in the study, so the extent to which the findings can be generalized is limited. A small fraction of clonotypes appeared in both the CD4 and CD8 compartments, likely as a result of convergent recombination.

V ends up 0 bases short and J 7 bases short, with an unmatched junction base count of 6. Taken from cysteine to phenylalanine, the CDR3 has 17 residues. Kept here is only the CDR3 DNA, which spans 51 bases and is read in frame from base 1. CDR1 and CDR2, looked up from the germline V gene (reference sequence), are LGHDT and YNNKEL. This clonotype was detected a few times. Its specific antigen is unknown. Qualities for individual bases were not recorded, and no much larger clone is one base off. Per the publication, the treatment or condition label means: live attenuated yellow fever vaccine strain. At each blood-draw timepoint, two biological replicates of bulk PBMCs were obtained. A standard Ficoll-Paque protocol was used to isolate PBMCs from peripheral blood. TriZol was used to extract RNA from bulk PBMCs, CD4 and CD8 fractions, and dextramer-positive and dextramer-negative fractions. TCR cDNA was made using 5'RACE template switching, a step that added a universal primer site and unique molecular identifiers. Priming of cDNA synthesis was performed from both the TCR alpha and TCR beta constant segments. Two PCR steps were used to amplify libraries, with sample barcodes and sequencing adapters being added in the second step. Sequencing of libraries was performed on Illumina HiSeq 2500 (2x100 bp) or NovaSeq (2x150 bp). Regarding the original processing steps: MIGEC handled demultiplexing of reads and collapsing into UMI consensus sequences, while MiXCR performed V(D)J alignment. Vaccine-responding clonotypes were defined with edgeR using replicate PBMC samples, requiring FDR below 0.01 and a log2 fold change above 5 up to day 15. Each bulk clonotype was labeled CD4 or CD8 based on which sequenced repertoire, CD4 or CD8, contained the clonotype at higher abundance. In-frame beta chains were kept once TCRdb had trimmed the public reads at Q25 with fastp and called clones with MiXCR. Rows matching on CDR3 protein sequence are summarized as one entry with the most common DNA and genes. TCRdb's processing, not the study's, gives the V and J calls here. Across this sample there are approximately 600,000 distinct CDR3 sequences, with approximately 13% seen only once. Of the sample, 14% to 15% falls within the top ten clones.

This sequence was found in a man aged 25-40 years who received the YFV17D yellow fever vaccine. The chain couples TRBV3-1 to TRBJ2-1; the junction holds 13 bases that match TRBD2. The sample was PBMCs, taken on the day of the yellow fever booster vaccination. DNA sequence: TGTGCCAGCAGCCAAGATCGGGGACTAGCGGGAAGAAATGAGCAGTTCTTC. This encodes CASSQDRGLAGRNEQFF.